The 21 T cell receptor beta chains in this list originate from one sample, sequenced in a study of beta chain features in type 1 diabetes. TCRB transcripts that were expressed got sequenced, as all of the isolated RNA had been reverse transcribed. Data came from immunoSEQ multiplex PCR; TCRdb stores just in-frame clones and leaves some out. The data show more than 120,000 clones, more than 9% seen once. Sequenced input: naive CD4+ T cells from blood. These receptors all come from a man between 18 and 35 years old in good health.

This clone showed up just a few times. The chain has TRBV4-1 and TRBJ1-6; tentative D call: TRBD1 (6 bases). The length of the CDR3 is 16 residues. The germline V gene encodes CDR1 MGHRA and CDR2 YSYEKL. The germline V and J ends were trimmed by 1 base and 4 bases, with 11 bases remaining between them. The chain's CDR3 is CASSQAGGAYNSPLHF. The DNA for the CDR3 is TGCGCCAGCAGCCAAGCGGGGGGGGCTTATAATTCACCCCTCCACTTT.

This clone showed up just a few times. J is TRBJ2-5 and V is TRBV5-1, with 12 bases that match TRBD2. Germline loops: CDR1 SGHRS, CDR2 YFSETQ. Unmatched junction bases numbered 4, after V lost 1 base and J lost 3 bases. This CDR3 spans 16 amino acids. CDR3 sequence reads: CASSLKASGGEETQYF. CDR3 DNA: TGCGCCAGCAGCTTGAAGGCTAGCGGGGGGGAAGAGACCCAGTACTTC.

This clone was counted between two and nine times. V usage is TRBV5-1 and J usage is TRBJ2-2, with TRBD2 identical over 8 bases. The V gene end was trimmed by 1 base and the J gene end by 3 bases; junction bases not matched to a gene: 5. Germline V lookup: CDR1 SGHRS, CDR2 YFSETQ. This CDR3 has 16 residues. The chain's CDR3 is CASSLPPAGDTGELFF. The CDR3 nucleotides read TGCGCCAGCAGCTTGCCCCCAGCGGGGGACACCGGGGAGCTGTTTTTT.

Ten or more counts support this clone. The rearrangement links TRBV7-9 to TRBJ2-7; D is unresolved. The CDR3 contains 12 residues. Germline assignment: CDR1 SEHNR and CDR2 FQNEAQ (reference sequence). V was pared by 4 bases and J by 0 bases, with 4 bases between. The CDR3 coding sequence is TGTGCCAGCAGCTCTATCTCCTACGAGCAGTACTTC. Translating it yields CASSSISYEQYF.

This clone was counted at least ten times. This chain joins TRBV7-9 and TRBJ2-1; D call uncertain. The CDR3 runs 14 residues. The V and J ends lost 2 bases and 5 bases respectively, with 10 bases between them. Per germline, CDR1 SEHNR and CDR2 FQNEAQ (reference sequence). This chain's CDR3 is CASSLYAGDNEQFF. In nucleotides, the CDR3 is TGTGCCAGCAGCTTATACGCAGGCGACAATGAGCAGTTCTTC.

The V and J genes are TRBV6-5 and TRBJ2-3; perhaps TRBD2 as D (5 bases). The CDR3 has 12 residues. V was pared by 6 bases and J by 2 bases, with 6 bases between. Germline V gene lookup returns CDR1 MNHEY and CDR2 SVGAGI. The DNA for the CDR3 is TGTGCCAGCAGGACTACCACAGATACGCAGTATTTT. Translation gives CASRTTTDTQYF.

V and J are TRBV28 and TRBJ2-3; 8 positions match TRBD1. This CDR3 contains 13 residues. The V gene end was trimmed by 6 bases and the J gene end by 4 bases; junction bases not matched to a gene: 3. CDR1 and CDR2 from the germline V gene are MDHEN and SYDVKM. The CDR3 spells CASSRGQADTQYF. CDR3 in DNA: TGTGCCAGCAGCAGGGGGCAGGCAGATACGCAGTATTTT.

This rearrangement joins TRBV6-6 to TRBJ2-7; perhaps TRBD1 as D (6 bases). CDR3 length equals 16 residues. V was shortened by 6 bases and J by 2 bases, with 20 bases between the two germline ends. CDR1 is MNHNY, CDR2 SVGAGI, per germline (reference sequence). The CDR3 sequence: CASRYLGGAAPYEQYF. The CDR3 DNA sequence: TGTGCCAGCAGGTATCTTGGGGGCGCGGCCCCCTACGAGCAGTACTTC.

The rearrangement joins TRBV5-1 to TRBJ1-4, with TRBD1 matching over 7 bases. With V trimmed by 4 bases and J by 7 bases, 7 bases remained unmatched. Germline V CDR1 and CDR2: SGHRS, YFSETQ. The CDR3 sequence is 14 residues long. CDR3 residues: CASSLEGQTEKLFF. DNA for the CDR3: TGCGCCAGCAGCCTGGAGGGACAGACTGAAAAACTGTTTTTT. The full variable domain, with the rest looked up from reference TRBV5-1 and TRBJ1-4, is KAGVTQTPRYLIKTRGQQVTLSCSPISGHRSVSWYQQTPGQGLQFLFEYFSETQRNKGNFPGRFSGRQFSNSRSEMNVSTLELGDSALYLCASSLEGQTEKLFFGSGTQLSVL.

The CDR3 sequence: CASSADRVVQTQYF. Here the CDR3 DNA reads TGTGCCAGCTCAGCCGACAGGGTCGTCCAGACCCAGTACTTC. The V call is TRBV18, the J call TRBJ2-5; TRBD1 matches at 7 bases. Germline loops: CDR1 KGHSH, CDR2 LQKENI. The length of the CDR3 is 14 residues. V dropped 5 bases and J dropped 6; count of bases not matched to a gene: 9.

V usage is TRBV18 and J usage is TRBJ1-5; D is ambiguous. Trimming stripped 4 bases from V and 7 bases from J, with 14 bases between. This CDR3 is built from 14 residues. CDR1 is KGHSH and CDR2 is LQKENI in the germline V gene. CDR3 DNA sequence: TGTGCCAGCTCACTCGGACGGGAAGGACAGCCCCAGCATTTT. This translates into CASSLGREGQPQHF.

The chain couples TRBV2 to TRBJ2-1; 9 bases map to TRBD2. Trimming at V came to 2 bases and at J to 6 bases, leaving 8 bases not matched to a gene. The CDR3 totals 16 residues. Germline V lookup: CDR1 SNHLY, CDR2 FYNNEI. Here the CDR3 DNA reads TGTGCCAGCAGTGAAACAGGGGTAGCGGGGGCCAATGAGCAGTTCTTC. Translating it yields CASSETGVAGANEQFF.

The V gene is TRBV5-6, the J gene TRBJ2-7; TRBD2 matches at 7 bases. Germline lookup yields CDR1 SGHDT and CDR2 YYEEEE. Unmatched junction bases numbered 9, after V lost 2 bases and J lost 4 bases. This CDR3 has 15 residues. CDR3: CASSFFSRGTYEQYF. The CDR3 DNA sequence: TGTGCCAGCAGCTTTTTTTCGCGGGGGACTTACGAGCAGTACTTC.

This clone was counted only a few times. The chain has TRBV7-2 and TRBJ1-3, with TRBD1 identical over 11 bases. This CDR3 is built from 17 residues. Per the germline V gene, CDR1 is SGHTA and CDR2 is FQGNSA. Unmatched junction bases numbered 6, after V lost 5 bases and J lost 0 bases. Here the CDR3 reads CASSLRTGGVSGNTIYF. The CDR3 DNA reads as TGTGCCAGCAGCCTCCGGACAGGGGGCGTCTCTGGAAACACCATATATTTT.

This clone was counted between two and nine times. This same CDR3 is encoded by further DNA sequences in the sample. The V and J genes are TRBV30 and TRBJ1-2; D unclear. V was trimmed by 1 base and J by 4 bases, leaving 4 bases between them. Germline V gene data show CDR1 as GTSNPN and CDR2 as SVGIG (reference sequence). CDR3 length: 11 amino acids. DNA of the CDR3: TGTGCCTGGAGTGCGGGCTATGGCTACACCTTC. This gives the protein CAWSAGYGYTF.

This clone was counted a few times. The gene calls are TRBV6-5 and TRBJ2-7; TRBD1 might be the D (5 bases). With 8 bases removed from V and 0 bases from J, the gap between germline ends came to 11 bases. The CDR3 is 13 residues long. From germline, CDR1 is MNHEY and CDR2 SVGAGI. The CDR3 sequence: CASQAGYSYEQYF. CDR3 nucleotide sequence: TGTGCCAGCCAAGCAGGGTACTCCTACGAGCAGTACTTC.

This clone has just a few counts. The V gene is TRBV11-2, the J gene TRBJ1-4, with a weak D call TRBD1 (5 bases). The length of the CDR3 is 15 residues. V was clipped by 1 base and J by 4 bases, with 10 bases between them. The germline gives CDR1 SGHAT, CDR2 FQNNGV. CDR3 residues: CASSLAGLGNEKLFF. The DNA of the CDR3 is TGTGCCAGCAGCTTAGCAGGGTTAGGTAATGAAAAACTGTTTTTT.

The V call is TRBV9, the J call TRBJ2-2; 9 nucleotides agree with TRBD1. The CDR3 contains 16 residues. V dropped 0 bases and J dropped 5; count of bases not matched to a gene: 5. Germline CDR1 is SGDLS and CDR2 is YYNGEE. CDR3 amino acids: CASSVVTGGKTGELFF. In DNA, the CDR3 is TGTGCCAGCAGCGTAGTGACAGGGGGAAAGACCGGGGAGCTGTTTTTT.

J is TRBJ2-7 and V is TRBV20-1; TRBD1 might be the D (6 bases). The germline V gene has CDR1 DFQATT and CDR2 SNEGSKA (reference sequence). There are 11 residues in the CDR3. V lost 5 bases and J lost 3, with 8 bases in between. The DNA for the CDR3 is TGCAGTGCTTTGGACAGCTACGAGCAGTACTTC. This codes for CSALDSYEQYF.

V gene TRBV27 combines with J gene TRBJ1-2; 7 bases match TRBD1. Germline CDR1 is MNHEY and CDR2 is SMNVEV (reference sequence). V lost 5 bases to trimming and J lost 3 bases; unmatched junction nucleotides: 9. This CDR3 is built from 15 residues. The CDR3 spells CASSHLDRDYYGYTF. CDR3 coding DNA: TGTGCCAGCAGTCATTTAGACAGGGATTACTATGGCTACACCTTC.

This clone has only a few counts. This chain uses TRBV12-5 with TRBJ2-1; D is possibly TRBD2 (6 bases). V dropped 4 bases and J dropped 0 bases, with 13 bases sitting between them. This CDR3 spans 16 amino acids. Germline loops: CDR1 LGHNT, CDR2 FRNRAP. The CDR3 region is CASGSLDGSSYNEQFF. As DNA, the CDR3 is TGTGCTAGTGGTTCACTGGACGGGAGCTCCTACAATGAGCAGTTCTTC.